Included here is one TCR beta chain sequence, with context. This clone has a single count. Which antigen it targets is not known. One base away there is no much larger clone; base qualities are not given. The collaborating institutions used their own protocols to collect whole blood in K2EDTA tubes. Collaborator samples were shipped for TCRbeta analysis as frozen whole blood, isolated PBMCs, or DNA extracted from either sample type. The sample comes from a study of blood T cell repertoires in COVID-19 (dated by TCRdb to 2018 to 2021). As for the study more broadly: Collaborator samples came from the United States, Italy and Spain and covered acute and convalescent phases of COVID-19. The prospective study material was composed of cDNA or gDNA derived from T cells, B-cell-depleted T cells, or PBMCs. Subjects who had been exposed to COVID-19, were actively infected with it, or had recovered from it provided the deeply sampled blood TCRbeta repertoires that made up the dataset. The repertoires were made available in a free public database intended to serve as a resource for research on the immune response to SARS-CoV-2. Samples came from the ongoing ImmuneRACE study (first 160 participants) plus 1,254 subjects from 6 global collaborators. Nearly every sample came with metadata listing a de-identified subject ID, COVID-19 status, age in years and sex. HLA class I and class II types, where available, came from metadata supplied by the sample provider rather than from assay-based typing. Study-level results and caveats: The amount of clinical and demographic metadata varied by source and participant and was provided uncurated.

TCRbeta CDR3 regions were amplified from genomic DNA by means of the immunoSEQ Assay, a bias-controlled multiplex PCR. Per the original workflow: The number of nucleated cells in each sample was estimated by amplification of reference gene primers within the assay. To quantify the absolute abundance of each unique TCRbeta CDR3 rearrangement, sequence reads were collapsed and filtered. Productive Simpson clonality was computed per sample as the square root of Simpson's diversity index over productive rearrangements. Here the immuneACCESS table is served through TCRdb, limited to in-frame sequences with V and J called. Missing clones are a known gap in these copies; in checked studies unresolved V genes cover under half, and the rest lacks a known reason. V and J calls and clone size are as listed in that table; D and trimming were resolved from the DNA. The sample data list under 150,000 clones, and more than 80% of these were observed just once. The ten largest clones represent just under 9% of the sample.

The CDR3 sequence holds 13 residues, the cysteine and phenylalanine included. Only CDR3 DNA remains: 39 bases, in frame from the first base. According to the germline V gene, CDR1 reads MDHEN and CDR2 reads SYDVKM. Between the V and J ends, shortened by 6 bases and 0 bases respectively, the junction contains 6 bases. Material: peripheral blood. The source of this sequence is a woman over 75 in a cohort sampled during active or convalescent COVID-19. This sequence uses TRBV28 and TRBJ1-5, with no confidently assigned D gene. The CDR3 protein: CASRSSSNQPQHF. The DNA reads TGTGCCAGCAGGTCCAGTAGCAATCAGCCCCAGCATTTT. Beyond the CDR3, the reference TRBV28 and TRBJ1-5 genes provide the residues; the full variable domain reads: DVKVTQSSRYLVKRTGEKVFLECVQDMDHENMFWYRQDPGLGLRLIYFSYDVKMKEKGDIPEGYSVSREKKERFSLILESASTNQTSMYLCASRSSSNQPQHFGDGTRLSIL.